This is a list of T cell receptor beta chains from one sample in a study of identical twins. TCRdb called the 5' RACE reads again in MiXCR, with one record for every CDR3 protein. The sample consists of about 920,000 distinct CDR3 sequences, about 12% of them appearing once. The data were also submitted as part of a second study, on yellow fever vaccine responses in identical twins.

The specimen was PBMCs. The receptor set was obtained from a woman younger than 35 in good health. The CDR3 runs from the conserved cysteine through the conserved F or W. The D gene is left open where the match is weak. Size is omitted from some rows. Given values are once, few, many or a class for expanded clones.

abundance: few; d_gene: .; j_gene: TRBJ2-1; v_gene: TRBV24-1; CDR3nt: TGTGCCACCAGTGAGGGGAGAAATGAGCAGTTCTTC; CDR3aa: CATSEGRNEQFF
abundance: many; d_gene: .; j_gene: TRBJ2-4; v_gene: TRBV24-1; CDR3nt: TGTGCCACCAGTCCGGGACATTTAGCCAAAAACATTCAGTACTTC; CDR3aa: CATSPGHLAKNIQYF
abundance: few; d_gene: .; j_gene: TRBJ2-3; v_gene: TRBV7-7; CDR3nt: TGTGCCAGCAGCCAGAATGCCATAGATACGCAGTATTTT; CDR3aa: CASSQNAIDTQYF
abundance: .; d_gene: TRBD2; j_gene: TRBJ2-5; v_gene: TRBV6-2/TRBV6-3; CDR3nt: TGTGCCAGCAGGACACTAGCGGGGGGGCTGCCGCTCCAAGAGACCCAGTACTTC; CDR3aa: CASRTLAGGLPLQETQYF
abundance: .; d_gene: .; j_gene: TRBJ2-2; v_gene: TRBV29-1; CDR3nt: TGCAGCGTTGTGGGCCAGCGTAACACCGGGGAGCTGTTTTTT; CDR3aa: CSVVGQRNTGELFF
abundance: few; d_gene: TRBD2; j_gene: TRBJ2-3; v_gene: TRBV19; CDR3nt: TGTGCCAGCGGACTAGCGGGAGGGCCCCCACGAGATACGCAGTATTTT; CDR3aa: CASGLAGGPPRDTQYF
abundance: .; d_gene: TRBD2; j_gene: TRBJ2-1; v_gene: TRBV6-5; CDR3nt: TGTGCCAGCAGTTACCTCGGGACTAGCGGGGGGGCCTCCTACAATGAGCAGTTCTTC; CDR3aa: CASSYLGTSGGASYNEQFF
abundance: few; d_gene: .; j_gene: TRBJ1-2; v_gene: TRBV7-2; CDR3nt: TGTGCCAGCAGCCTGCAGAGGGGGGTTCAGAACTATGGCTACACCTTC; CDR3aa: CASSLQRGVQNYGYTF
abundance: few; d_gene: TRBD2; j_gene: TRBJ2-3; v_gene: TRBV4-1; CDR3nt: TGCGCCAGCAGCCAAAAGGGGACTAGCATCGCAGATACGCAGTATTTT; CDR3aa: CASSQKGTSIADTQYF
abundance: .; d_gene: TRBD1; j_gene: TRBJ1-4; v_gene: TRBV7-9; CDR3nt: TGTGCCAGCAGCACCATTAGGGGGCAATCTAATGAAAAACTGTTTTTT; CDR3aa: CASSTIRGQSNEKLFF
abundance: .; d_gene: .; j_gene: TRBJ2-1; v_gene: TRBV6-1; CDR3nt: TGTGCCAGCACCCGACGGACTACGAGCTCCTACAATGAGCAGTTCTTC; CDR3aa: CASTRRTTSSYNEQFF
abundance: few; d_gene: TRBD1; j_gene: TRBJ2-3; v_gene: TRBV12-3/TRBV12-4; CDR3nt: TGTGCCACAACCGGGACAGGGACGGGGACGCAGTATTTT; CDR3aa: CATTGTGTGTQYF
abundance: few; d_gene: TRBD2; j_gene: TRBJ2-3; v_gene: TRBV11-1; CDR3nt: TGTGCCAGCAGCTTCCCCGTGGGGACTAGCGGGAGGCAAGATACGCAGTATTTT; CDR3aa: CASSFPVGTSGRQDTQYF
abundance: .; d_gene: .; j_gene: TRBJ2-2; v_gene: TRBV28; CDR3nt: TGTGCCAGCAGTAAACCCGGGACACCCAACACCGGGGAGCTGTTTTTT; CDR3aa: CASSKPGTPNTGELFF
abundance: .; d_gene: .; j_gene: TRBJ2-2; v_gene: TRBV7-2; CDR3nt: TGTGCCAGCAGACGGACCGCAGCCGGGGAGCTGTTTTTT; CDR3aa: CASRRTAAGELFF
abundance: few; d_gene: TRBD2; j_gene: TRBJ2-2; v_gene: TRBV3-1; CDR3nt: TGTGCCAGCAGCCAAGAATCTTGGCGGGAGAGGAGGACCGGGGAGCTGTTTTTT; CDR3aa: CASSQESWRERRTGELFF
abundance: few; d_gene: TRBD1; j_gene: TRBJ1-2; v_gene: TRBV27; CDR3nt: TGTGCCAGCAGTCAGACAGGGTTTGAGCTTGACTATGGCTACACCTTC; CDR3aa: CASSQTGFELDYGYTF
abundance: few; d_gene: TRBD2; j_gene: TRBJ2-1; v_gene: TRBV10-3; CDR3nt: TGTGCCATCAGTGATACATCGCGGGGGGGGAGCAATGAGCAGTTCTTC; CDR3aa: CAISDTSRGGSNEQFF
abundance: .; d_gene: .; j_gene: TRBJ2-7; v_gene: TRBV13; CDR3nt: TGTGCCAGCAGCTCCCGGGACGTAAGCTACGAGCAGTACTTC; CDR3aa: CASSSRDVSYEQYF
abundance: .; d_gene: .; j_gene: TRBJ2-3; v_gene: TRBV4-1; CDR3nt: TGCGCCAGCAGCCAAGAAACCCCCACAGATACGCAGTATTTT; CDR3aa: CASSQETPTDTQYF
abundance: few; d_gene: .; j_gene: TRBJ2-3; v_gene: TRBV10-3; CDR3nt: TGTGCCATCAGTAAGCCGGGAAAAGTATCCACAGATACGCAGTATTTT; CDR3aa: CAISKPGKVSTDTQYF
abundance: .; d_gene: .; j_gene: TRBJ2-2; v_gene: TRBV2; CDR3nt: TGTGCCAGCTTACTAAGGCGATACGGGGAGCTGTTTTTT; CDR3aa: CASLLRRYGELFF
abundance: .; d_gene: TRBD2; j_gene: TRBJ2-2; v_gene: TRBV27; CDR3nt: TGTGCCAGCAGTTTTGGGGCGATTAGCGGGGCCGGGGAGCTGTTTTTT; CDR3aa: CASSFGAISGAGELFF
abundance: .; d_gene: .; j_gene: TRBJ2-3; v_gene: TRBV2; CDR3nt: TGTGCCAGCAGTGAAGCAGCCCTGAAGTATTTT; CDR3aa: CASSEAALKYF
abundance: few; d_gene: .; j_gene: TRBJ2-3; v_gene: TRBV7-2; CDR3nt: TGTGCCAGCAGCCTACCCGGCCTAGGATCAGCGCAGTATTTT; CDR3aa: CASSLPGLGSAQYF
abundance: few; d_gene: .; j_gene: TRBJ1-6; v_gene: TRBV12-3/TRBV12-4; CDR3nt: TGTGCCAGCAGTTTTAGTGGGGGCAGTTCACCCCTCCACTTT; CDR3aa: CASSFSGGSSPLHF
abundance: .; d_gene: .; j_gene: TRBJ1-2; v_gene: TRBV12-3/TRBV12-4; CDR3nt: TGTGCCAGCAGTTTAGCAGAGGGCGGGTATGGCTACACCTTC; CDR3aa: CASSLAEGGYGYTF
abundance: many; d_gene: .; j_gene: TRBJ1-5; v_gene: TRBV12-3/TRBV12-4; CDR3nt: TGTGCCAGCACCCGGGAGAGTAATCAGCCCCAGCATTTT; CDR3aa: CASTRESNQPQHF
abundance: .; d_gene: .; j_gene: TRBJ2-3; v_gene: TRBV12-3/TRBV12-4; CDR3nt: TGTGCCAGCAGTTTATTTGCGGATATCACAGATACGCAGTATTTT; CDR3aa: CASSLFADITDTQYF
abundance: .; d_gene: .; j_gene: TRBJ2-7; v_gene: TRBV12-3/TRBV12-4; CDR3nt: TGTGCCAGCAGTCGGCGGTCCTACGAGCAGTACTTC; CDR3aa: CASSRRSYEQYF
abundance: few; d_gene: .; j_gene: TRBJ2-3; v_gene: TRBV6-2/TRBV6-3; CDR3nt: TGTGCCAGCAGAATTCTTGGGTCAGCAGATACGCAGTATTTT; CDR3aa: CASRILGSADTQYF
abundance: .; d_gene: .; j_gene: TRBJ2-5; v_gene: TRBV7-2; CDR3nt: TGTGCCAGCAGCTTAGTGCCGGTGGCTGCCCAAGCTGGTGGGGCCCAAGAGACCCAGTACTTC; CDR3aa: CASSLVPVAAQAGGAQETQYF
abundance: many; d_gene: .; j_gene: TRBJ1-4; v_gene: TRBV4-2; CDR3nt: TGTGCCAGCAGCCCACTGGGGGGGCCCTCAACTAATGAAAAACTGTTTTTT; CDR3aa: CASSPLGGPSTNEKLFF
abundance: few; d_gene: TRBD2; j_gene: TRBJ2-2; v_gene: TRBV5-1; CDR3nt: TGCGCCAGCAGCTGGATGCTAGCGGGAGGGAACACCGGGGAGCTGTTTTTT; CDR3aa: CASSWMLAGGNTGELFF
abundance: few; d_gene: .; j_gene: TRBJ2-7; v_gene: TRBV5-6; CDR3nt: TGTGCCAGCATCGAACAGGGATTGGCCTACGAGCAGTACTTC; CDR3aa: CASIEQGLAYEQYF
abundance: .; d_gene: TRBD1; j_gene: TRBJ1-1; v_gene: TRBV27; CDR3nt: TGTGCCAGCAGGGTAGAGACAGGGGGTGGGGACACTGAAGCTTTCTTT; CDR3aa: CASRVETGGGDTEAFF
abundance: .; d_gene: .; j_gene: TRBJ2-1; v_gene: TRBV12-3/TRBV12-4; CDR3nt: TGTGCCAGCAGTGGGGAAGGGGCGAATGAGCAGTTCTTC; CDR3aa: CASSGEGANEQFF
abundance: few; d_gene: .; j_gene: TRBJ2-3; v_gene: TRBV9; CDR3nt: TGTGCCAGCAGCTTCTCGGGAGATCTAGATACGCAGTATTTT; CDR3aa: CASSFSGDLDTQYF
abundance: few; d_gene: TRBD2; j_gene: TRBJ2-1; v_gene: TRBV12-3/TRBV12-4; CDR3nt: TGTGCCAGCATCTTTAGCGGGAATGAGCAGTTCTTC; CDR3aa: CASIFSGNEQFF
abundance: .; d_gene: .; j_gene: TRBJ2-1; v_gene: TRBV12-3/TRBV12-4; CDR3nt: TGTGCCAGCAGTTTTGCGAGGTTGGCCCATTACAATGAGCAGTTCTTC; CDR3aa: CASSFARLAHYNEQFF
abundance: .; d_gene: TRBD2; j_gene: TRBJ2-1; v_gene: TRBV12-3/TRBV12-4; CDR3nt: TGTGCCAGCACTAGCGGGGGCTCCTACAATGAGCAGTTCTTC; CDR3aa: CASTSGGSYNEQFF
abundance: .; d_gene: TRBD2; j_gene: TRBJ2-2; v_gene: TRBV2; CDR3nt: TGTGCCAGCAATCCGGGAGGACTAGCGGGATCGGACACCGGGGAGCTGTTTTTT; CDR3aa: CASNPGGLAGSDTGELFF
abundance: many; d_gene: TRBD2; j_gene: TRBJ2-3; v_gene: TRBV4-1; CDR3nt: TGCGCCAGCAGCCAAGGGGGGACTACCACAGATACGCAGTATTTT; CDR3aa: CASSQGGTTTDTQYF
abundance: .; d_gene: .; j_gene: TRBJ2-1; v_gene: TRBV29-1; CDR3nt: TGCAGCGTTGAATCTGTGGCGGATGAGCAGTTCTTC; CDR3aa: CSVESVADEQFF
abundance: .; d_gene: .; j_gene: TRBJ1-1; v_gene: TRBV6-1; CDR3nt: TGTGCCAGCAGACATCCCGAGAAAAACACTGAAGCTTTCTTT; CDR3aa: CASRHPEKNTEAFF
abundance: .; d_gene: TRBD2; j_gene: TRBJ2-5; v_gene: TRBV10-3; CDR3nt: TGTGCCATGAAAGGGGGTAGCGGGGACCAAGAGACCCAGTACTTC; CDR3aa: CAMKGGSGDQETQYF
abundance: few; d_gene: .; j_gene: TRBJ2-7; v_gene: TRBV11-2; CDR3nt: TGTGCCAGCAGCCAGATTGTAGGGACATGGCACGAGCAGTACTTC; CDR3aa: CASSQIVGTWHEQYF
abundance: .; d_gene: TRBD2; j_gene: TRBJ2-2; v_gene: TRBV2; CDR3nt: TGTGCCAGCAGAGCGGGGTCCGATCCCAACACCGGGGAGCTGTTTTTT; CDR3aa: CASRAGSDPNTGELFF
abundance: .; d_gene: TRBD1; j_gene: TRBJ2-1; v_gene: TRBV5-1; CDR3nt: TGCGCCAGCAGCTTGGGGGACAGGTTTGCCGGCAATGAGCAGTTCTTC; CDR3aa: CASSLGDRFAGNEQFF
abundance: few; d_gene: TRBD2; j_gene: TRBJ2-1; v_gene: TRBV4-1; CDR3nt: TGCGCCAGCAGCCAAGTCCTAGCGGGGAGCACGCCTTACAATGAGCAGTTCTTC; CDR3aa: CASSQVLAGSTPYNEQFF
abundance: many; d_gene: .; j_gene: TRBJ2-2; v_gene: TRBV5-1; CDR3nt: TGCGCCAGCAGCTTGGCCAGGGTTGCCGGGGAGCTGTTTTTT; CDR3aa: CASSLARVAGELFF
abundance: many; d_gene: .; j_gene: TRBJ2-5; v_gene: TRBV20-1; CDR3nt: TGCAGTGCTAGGAGGTACCAAGAGACCCAGTACTTC; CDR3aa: CSARRYQETQYF
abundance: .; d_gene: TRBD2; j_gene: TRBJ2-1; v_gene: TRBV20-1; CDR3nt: TGCAGTGCTGGACTAGCGGTCTACAATGAGCAGTTCTTC; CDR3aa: CSAGLAVYNEQFF
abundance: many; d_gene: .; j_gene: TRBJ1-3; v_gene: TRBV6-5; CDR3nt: TGTGCCAGCAGTTACTCAGGGGGCTCTGGAAACACCATATATTTT; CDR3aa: CASSYSGGSGNTIYF
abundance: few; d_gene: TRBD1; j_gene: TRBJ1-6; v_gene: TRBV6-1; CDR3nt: TGTGCCAGCTACGAAGGGGGCGCGGGTAATTCACCCCTCCACTTT; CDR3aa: CASYEGGAGNSPLHF